Listed below are T cell receptor beta chains from one sample, sequenced in a study of CD8+CD57+ T cells in acquired aplastic anemia. TCRdb itself ran the reads through MiXCR, one entry per CDR3 protein. The table includes over 150,000 distinct CDR3 sequences, around 50% detected once. The sequencing sample was made of sorted CD4+, CD8+, or CD8+CD57+ T cells (not recorded which) from PBMCs. The receptors were gathered from a human donor with aplastic anemia. CDR3s include the opening cysteine and the closing phenylalanine or tryptophan. A D gene is named only where the DNA matches it firmly. Some rows mark clone size as missing; the rest say once, few, many or name a class of expanded clone.

cdr3_nt cdr3_aa j_call d_call v_call clone_size
TGTGCCAGCAGTTACGGGACAGGGTCGTCCAATGAGCAGTTCTTC CASSYGTGSSNEQFF TRBJ2-1 TRBD1 TRBV6-2/TRBV6-3 .
TGTGCCAGCCCCTCGCGGAATGAGCAGTTCTTC CASPSRNEQFF TRBJ2-1 . TRBV2 .
TGCAGTGCCGCCCCCGGGACTAGACGCGAGCAGTACTTC CSAAPGTRREQYF TRBJ2-7 TRBD2 TRBV20-1 .
TGTGCCAGCAGCTCGGGACCTCTCGGCTATGGCTACACCTTC CASSSGPLGYGYTF TRBJ1-2 . TRBV6-1 many
TGTGCCACCAGCAGAGTAAGTCGCCAAGAGACCCAGTACTTC CATSRVSRQETQYF TRBJ2-5 . TRBV15 .
TGTGCCAGCAGCTTAGGCAGTGGAGGGCAGTATTTT CASSLGSGGQYF TRBJ2-3 . TRBV11-3 .
TGTGCCAGCAGCGACACTGGGGGGAACTATGGCTACACCTTC CASSDTGGNYGYTF TRBJ1-2 . TRBV9 .
TGTGCCAGCAGACGGGGGGGCACCGGGGAGCTGTTTTTT CASRRGGTGELFF TRBJ2-2 TRBD2 TRBV7-9 many
TGTGCCAGCCACCGGACAGGGGTCCACGAGCAGTACTTC CASHRTGVHEQYF TRBJ2-7 TRBD1 TRBV10-3 .
TGTGCCAGCGGCGTGGGACAGCAAGAGACCCAGTGCTTC CASGVGQQETQCF TRBJ2-5 TRBD1 TRBV7-9 .
TGTGCCAGCAGCTCGTTAGGCGGGGCGAGGGAGACCCAGTACTTC CASSSLGGARETQYF TRBJ2-5 . TRBV11-2 .